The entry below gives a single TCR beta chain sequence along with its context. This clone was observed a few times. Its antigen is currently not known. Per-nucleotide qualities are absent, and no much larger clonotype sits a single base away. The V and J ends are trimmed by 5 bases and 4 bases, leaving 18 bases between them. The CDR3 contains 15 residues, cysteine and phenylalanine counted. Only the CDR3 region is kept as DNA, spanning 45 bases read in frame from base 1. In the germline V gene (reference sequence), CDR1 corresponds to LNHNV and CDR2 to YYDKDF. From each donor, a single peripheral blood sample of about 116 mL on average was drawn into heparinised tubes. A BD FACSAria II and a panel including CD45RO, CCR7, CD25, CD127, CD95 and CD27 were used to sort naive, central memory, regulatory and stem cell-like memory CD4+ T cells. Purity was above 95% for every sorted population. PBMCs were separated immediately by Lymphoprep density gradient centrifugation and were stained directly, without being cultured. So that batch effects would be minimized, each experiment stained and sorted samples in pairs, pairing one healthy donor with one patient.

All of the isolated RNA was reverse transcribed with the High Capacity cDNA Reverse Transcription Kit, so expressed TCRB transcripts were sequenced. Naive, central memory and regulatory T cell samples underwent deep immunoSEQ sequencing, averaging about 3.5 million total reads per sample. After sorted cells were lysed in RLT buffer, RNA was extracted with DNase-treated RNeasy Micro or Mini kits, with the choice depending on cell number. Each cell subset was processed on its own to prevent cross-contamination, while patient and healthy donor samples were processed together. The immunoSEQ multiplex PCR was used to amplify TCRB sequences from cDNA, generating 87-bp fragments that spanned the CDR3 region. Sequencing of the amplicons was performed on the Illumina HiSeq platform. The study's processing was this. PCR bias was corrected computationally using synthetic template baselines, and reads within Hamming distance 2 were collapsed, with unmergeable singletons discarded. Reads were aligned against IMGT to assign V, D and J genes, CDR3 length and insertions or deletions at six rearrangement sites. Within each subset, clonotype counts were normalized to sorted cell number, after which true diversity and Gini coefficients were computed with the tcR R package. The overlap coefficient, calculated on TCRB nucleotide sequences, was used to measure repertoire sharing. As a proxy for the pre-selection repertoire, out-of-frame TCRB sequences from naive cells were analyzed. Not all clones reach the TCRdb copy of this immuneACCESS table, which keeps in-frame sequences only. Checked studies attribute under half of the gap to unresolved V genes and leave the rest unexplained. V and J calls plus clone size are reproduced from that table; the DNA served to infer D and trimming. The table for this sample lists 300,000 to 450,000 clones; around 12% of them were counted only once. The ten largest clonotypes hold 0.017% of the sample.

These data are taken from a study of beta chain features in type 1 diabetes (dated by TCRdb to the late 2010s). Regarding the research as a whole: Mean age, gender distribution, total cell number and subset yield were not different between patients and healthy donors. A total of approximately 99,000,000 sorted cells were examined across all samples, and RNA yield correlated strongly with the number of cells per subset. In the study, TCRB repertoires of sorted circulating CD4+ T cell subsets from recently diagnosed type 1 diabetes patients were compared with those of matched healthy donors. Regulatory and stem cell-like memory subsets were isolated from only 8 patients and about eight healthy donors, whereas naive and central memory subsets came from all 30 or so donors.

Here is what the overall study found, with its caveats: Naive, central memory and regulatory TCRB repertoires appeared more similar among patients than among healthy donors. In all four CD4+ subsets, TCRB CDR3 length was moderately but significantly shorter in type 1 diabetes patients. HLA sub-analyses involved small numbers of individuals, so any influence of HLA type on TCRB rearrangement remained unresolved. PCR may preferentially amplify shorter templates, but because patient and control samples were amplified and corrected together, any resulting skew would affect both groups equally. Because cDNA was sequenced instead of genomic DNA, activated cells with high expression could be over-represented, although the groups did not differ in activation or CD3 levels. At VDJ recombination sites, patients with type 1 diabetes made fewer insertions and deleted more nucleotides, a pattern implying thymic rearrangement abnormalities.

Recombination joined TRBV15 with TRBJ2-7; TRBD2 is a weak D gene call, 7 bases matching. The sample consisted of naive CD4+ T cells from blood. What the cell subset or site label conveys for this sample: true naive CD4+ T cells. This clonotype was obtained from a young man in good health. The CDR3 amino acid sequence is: CATSRRGGGIYEQYF. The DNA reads TGTGCCACCAGCCGACGGGGAGGGGGTATATACGAGCAGTACTTC. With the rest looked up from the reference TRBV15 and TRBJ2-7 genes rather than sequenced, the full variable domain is DAMVIQNPRYQVTQFGKPVTLSCSQTLNHNVMYWYQQKSSQAPKLLFHYYDKDFNNEADTPDNFQSRRPNTSFCFLDIRSPGLGDTAMYLCATSRRGGGIYEQYFGPGTRLTVT.